These T cell receptor beta chains were read from a single sample in a study of blood T cell repertoires in COVID-19. Profiling relied on immunoSEQ multiplex PCR, and the TCRdb table lists in-frame clones only, not all of them. The sample carries roughly 250,000 clones, roughly nine tenths recorded once. Sequences were obtained from PBMCs or T cells enriched from blood (not recorded which). These TCRs come from a woman in her twenties or thirties with acute COVID-19. The CDR3 runs from the conserved cysteine through the conserved F or W. D genes are given only for firm matches. Part of the rows lack a size; the others show once, few, many or a class for expanded clones.

cdr3_aa,cdr3_nt,d_call,clone_size,j_call,v_call
CASSPQQGATNEKLFF,TGTGCCAGCTCACCTCAACAGGGGGCAACTAATGAAAAACTGTTTTTT,TRBD1,once,TRBJ1-4,TRBV18
CASSLDGTSGRGEQFF,TGCGCCAGCAGCTTGGACGGGACTAGCGGGAGAGGTGAGCAGTTCTTC,TRBD2,NA,TRBJ2-1,TRBV5-1
CASSYPRGGSETQYF,TGTGCCAGCAGTTACCCGAGGGGGGGTTCAGAGACCCAGTACTTC,NA,NA,TRBJ2-5,TRBV6-2/TRBV6-3
CASSPTPLAGGSNEQFF,TGTGCCAGCAGTCCCACCCCTCTAGCGGGGGGGTCGAATGAGCAGTTCTTC,TRBD2,NA,TRBJ2-1,TRBV28
CASSEGGPPGRQPQHF,TGTGCCAGCAGTGAGGGGGGACCCCCGGGGAGGCAGCCCCAGCATTTT,NA,once,TRBJ1-5,TRBV2
CASSTGQGSTGELFF,TGTGCCAGCAGCACCGGACAGGGCAGCACCGGGGAGCTGTTTTTT,TRBD1,once,TRBJ2-2,TRBV7-9
CASSLGGSTQGELFF,TGCGCCAGCAGCTTGGGTGGATCTACACAGGGGGAGCTGTTTTTT,NA,NA,TRBJ2-2,TRBV5-1
CASSKTGSETQYF,TGTGCCAGCAGCAAAACAGGGAGCGAGACCCAGTACTTC,NA,NA,TRBJ2-5,TRBV7-9
CASSRSGTSNEQFF,TGTGCCAGCAGCCGCTCCGGGACTAGCAATGAGCAGTTCTTC,TRBD2,NA,TRBJ2-1,TRBV7-2
CSVEGTSGSPYNEQFF,TGCAGCGTTGAGGGGACTAGCGGGAGTCCCTACAATGAGCAGTTCTTC,TRBD2,NA,TRBJ2-1,TRBV29-1
CASSAGQETYEQYF,TGTGCCAGCTCAGCGGGACAGGAAACCTACGAGCAGTACTTC,TRBD1,NA,TRBJ2-7,TRBV18
CASSLTGQTNYGYTF,TGTGCCAGCAGCCTAACGGGACAGACTAACTATGGCTACACCTTC,TRBD1,NA,TRBJ1-2,TRBV9
CASREWRGKNEQFF,TGTGCCAGTAGGGAGTGGCGGGGGAAGAATGAGCAGTTCTTC,TRBD2,NA,TRBJ2-1,TRBV19
CASSGLAGGPVTYNEQFF,TGCGCCAGCAGCGGACTAGCGGGAGGGCCCGTTACCTACAATGAGCAGTTCTTC,TRBD2,NA,TRBJ2-1,TRBV4-1
CASRDRVTGANVLTF,TGTGCCAGCAGGGACAGGGTTACGGGGGCCAACGTCCTGACTTTC,TRBD1,NA,TRBJ2-6,TRBV2
CASTQGSNQPQHF,TGTGCCAGCACGCAGGGGAGCAATCAGCCCCAGCATTTT,NA,once,TRBJ1-5,TRBV10-3
CASSAQRGRGELFF,TGTGCCAGCAGTGCGCAGCGGGGGAGGGGGGAGCTGTTTTTT,TRBD2,NA,TRBJ2-2,TRBV27
CASSATRDRDSGANVLTF,TGTGCCAGCAGCGCGACCCGGGACAGGGACTCTGGGGCCAACGTCCTGACTTTC,TRBD1,NA,TRBJ2-6,TRBV9
CASSLETGSTEAFF,TGTGCCAGCAGCTTAGAGACAGGGAGCACTGAAGCTTTCTTT,TRBD1,NA,TRBJ1-1,TRBV7-9
CASSWDRGGYEQYF,TGTGCCAGCAGCTGGGACAGGGGTGGCTACGAGCAGTACTTC,TRBD1,NA,TRBJ2-7,TRBV5-4
CASSLSGSSETQYF,TGTGCCAGCAGTTTATCGGGCAGCTCCGAGACCCAGTACTTC,NA,NA,TRBJ2-5,TRBV27
CSAKGRGWSSYNEQFF,TGCAGCGCCAAGGGTCGAGGGTGGAGCTCCTACAATGAGCAGTTCTTC,NA,few,TRBJ2-1,TRBV29-1
CASGGSGVWYF,TGTGCCAGCGGAGGCTCGGGGGTCTGGTACTTC,NA,NA,TRBJ2-7,TRBV25-1
CASSLVPPNEQFF,TGTGCCAGCAGTTTAGTCCCTCCCAATGAGCAGTTCTTC,NA,NA,TRBJ2-1,TRBV12-3/TRBV12-4
CASSQGFSAGYTF,TGTGCCAGCAGCCAGGGTTTTTCGGCTGGCTACACCTTC,NA,NA,TRBJ1-2,TRBV28
CASSLGLAAYNEQFF,TGTGCCAGCAGCTTAGGACTAGCGGCCTACAATGAGCAGTTCTTC,TRBD2,NA,TRBJ2-1,TRBV7-3
CASSYSTGGSYGYTF,TGTGCCAGCAGTTACTCGACGGGCGGGAGCTATGGCTACACCTTC,NA,NA,TRBJ1-2,TRBV6-5
CSASQTGTYGYTF,TGCAGTGCTAGTCAGACAGGGACCTATGGCTACACCTTC,TRBD1,NA,TRBJ1-2,TRBV20-1
CASSYSDRVMSGYTF,TGTGCCAGCAGTTACTCCGACAGGGTCATGAGTGGCTACACCTTC,TRBD1,once,TRBJ1-2,TRBV6-5
CASSSPADRAYYEQYF,TGTGCCAGCAGTTCCCCAGCCGACAGGGCTTACTACGAGCAGTACTTC,TRBD1,NA,TRBJ2-7,TRBV28
CASSVSGAGDADTQYF,TGTGCCAGCAGCGTTAGTGGGGCGGGAGATGCAGATACGCAGTATTTT,TRBD2,NA,TRBJ2-3,TRBV9
CASSLDPGQGYGYTF,TGTGCCAGCAGCTTGGACCCGGGACAGGGCTATGGCTACACCTTC,TRBD1,NA,TRBJ1-2,TRBV5-6
CASSFPGVGEAFF,TGTGCCAGCAGCTTTCCAGGGGTTGGTGAAGCTTTCTTT,NA,NA,TRBJ1-1,TRBV5-4
CATSIAQGAFGNTIYF,TGTGCCACCAGCATCGCTCAGGGGGCCTTTGGAAACACCATATATTTT,TRBD1,once,TRBJ1-3,TRBV15
CASSYSGSRGSYEQYF,TGTGCCAGCAGTTACTCGGGAAGCAGGGGATCCTACGAGCAGTACTTC,NA,few,TRBJ2-7,TRBV6-5
CASSSLGGGPYEQYF,TGCGCCAGCAGCTCATTGGGGGGGGGCCCCTACGAGCAGTACTTC,NA,NA,TRBJ2-7,TRBV5-1
CASSVLRGNEQFF,TGTGCCAGCAGCGTCTTGAGAGGGAATGAGCAGTTCTTC,NA,NA,TRBJ2-1,TRBV27
CASSRQQYPTNYGYTF,TGTGCCAGCAGCCGACAGCAGTACCCCACTAACTATGGCTACACCTTC,NA,NA,TRBJ1-2,TRBV11-1
CASSTGLAMGEQYF,TGTGCCAGCAGCACGGGACTGGCGATGGGGGAGCAGTACTTC,NA,NA,TRBJ2-7,TRBV7-9
CSVGRRVGTGELFF,TGCAGCGTAGGCCGGAGGGTTGGAACCGGGGAGCTGTTTTTT,NA,NA,TRBJ2-2,TRBV29-1
CSAPMGGEQYF,TGCAGTGCTCCCATGGGGGGCGAGCAGTACTTC,NA,NA,TRBJ2-7,TRBV20-1
CASSYLGTDSGNTIYF,TGTGCCAGCAGTTACCTTGGGACAGACTCTGGAAACACCATATATTTT,TRBD1,NA,TRBJ1-3,TRBV6-5
CASSGGTGNTEAFF,TGTGCCAGCAGCGGAGGGACAGGGAACACTGAAGCTTTCTTT,TRBD1,NA,TRBJ1-1,TRBV5-5
CASSSAGSYNSPLHF,TGTGCCAGCAGTTCGGCAGGATCCTATAATTCACCCCTCCACTTT,NA,NA,TRBJ1-6,TRBV28
CATSDLGTGSNTGELFF,TGTGCCACCAGTGATTTGGGGACAGGGTCGAACACCGGGGAGCTGTTTTTT,TRBD1,NA,TRBJ2-2,TRBV24-1
CASSPRGNNEQFF,TGTGCCAGCAGCCCCCGGGGAAACAATGAGCAGTTCTTC,NA,NA,TRBJ2-1,TRBV7-9
CASSPPGANEQFF,TGTGCCAGCAGCCCCCCAGGGGCTAATGAGCAGTTCTTC,NA,once,TRBJ2-1,TRBV28
CASSLVGQGWGYGYTF,TGTGCCAGCAGCTTAGTGGGACAGGGATGGGGGTATGGCTACACCTTC,TRBD1,NA,TRBJ1-2,TRBV7-2
CASSPPGQGNEQFF,TGTGCCAGCTCACCCCCGGGACAGGGGAATGAGCAGTTCTTC,TRBD1,NA,TRBJ2-1,TRBV18
CASSARAGATSYEQYF,TGTGCCAGCAGCGCGAGAGCGGGAGCTACCTCCTACGAGCAGTACTTC,TRBD2,NA,TRBJ2-7,TRBV27
CASSATGGNQPQHF,TGTGCCAGCAGCGCTACAGGGGGCAATCAGCCCCAGCATTTT,TRBD1,NA,TRBJ1-5,TRBV6-5
CASSRRTSGWFF,TGTGCCAGCAGCCGGCGGACTAGCGGGTGGTTCTTC,TRBD2,once,TRBJ2-1,TRBV6-2/TRBV6-3
CASSDDRGHEKLFF,TGTGCCAGCAGCGATGACAGGGGGCATGAAAAACTGTTTTTT,TRBD1,NA,TRBJ1-4,TRBV9
CASTSGLSGNTIYF,TGTGCCAGCACTTCAGGGCTCTCTGGAAACACCATATATTTT,NA,NA,TRBJ1-3,TRBV5-6
CASTPDRRNTGELFF,TGTGCCAGCACCCCGGACAGAAGAAACACCGGGGAGCTGTTTTTT,NA,few,TRBJ2-2,TRBV6-5
CASSSGGGVWTYGYTF,TGTGCCAGCAGTTCGGGAGGGGGGGTGTGGACCTATGGCTACACCTTC,NA,NA,TRBJ1-2,TRBV28
CASSETPRGNQPQHF,TGTGCCAGCAGTGAAACGCCAAGAGGCAATCAGCCCCAGCATTTT,NA,NA,TRBJ1-5,TRBV2
CASSHDRNYGYTF,TGTGCCAGCAGCCACGACAGAAACTATGGCTACACCTTC,NA,NA,TRBJ1-2,TRBV6-5
CASSLGRGNTGELFF,TGTGCCAGCAGCTTAGGACGGGGGAACACCGGGGAGCTGTTTTTT,NA,once,TRBJ2-2,TRBV7-6
CASAASGGYGYTF,TGTGCCAGCGCCGCGTCGGGGGGCTATGGCTACACCTTC,NA,NA,TRBJ1-2,TRBV7-2